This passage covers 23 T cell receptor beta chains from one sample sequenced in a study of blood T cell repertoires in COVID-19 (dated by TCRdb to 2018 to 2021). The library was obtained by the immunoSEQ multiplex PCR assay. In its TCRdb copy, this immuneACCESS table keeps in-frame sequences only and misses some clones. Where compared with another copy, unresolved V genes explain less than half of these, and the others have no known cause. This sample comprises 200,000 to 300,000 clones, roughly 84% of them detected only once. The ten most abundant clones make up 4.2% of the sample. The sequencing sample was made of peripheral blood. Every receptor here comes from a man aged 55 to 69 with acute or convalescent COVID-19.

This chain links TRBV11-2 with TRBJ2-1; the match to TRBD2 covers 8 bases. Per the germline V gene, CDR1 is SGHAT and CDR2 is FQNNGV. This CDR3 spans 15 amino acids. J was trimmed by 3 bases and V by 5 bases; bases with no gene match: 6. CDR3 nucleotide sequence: TGTGCCAGCAGCCGTGCGGGGGGCATCTACAATGAGCAGTTCTTC. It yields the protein CASSRAGGIYNEQFF.

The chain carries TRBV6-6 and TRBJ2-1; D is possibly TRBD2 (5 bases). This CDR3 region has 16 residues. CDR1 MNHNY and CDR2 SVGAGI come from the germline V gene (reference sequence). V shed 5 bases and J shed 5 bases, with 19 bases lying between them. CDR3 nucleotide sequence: TGTGCCAGCAGTGGGCCGGGGTCAGAGACCGACAATGAGCAGTTCTTC. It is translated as CASSGPGSETDNEQFF.

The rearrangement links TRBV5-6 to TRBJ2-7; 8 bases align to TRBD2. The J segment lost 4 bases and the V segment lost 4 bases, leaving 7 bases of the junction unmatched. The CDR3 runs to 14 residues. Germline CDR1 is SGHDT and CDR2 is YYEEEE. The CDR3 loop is CASSPGLGQYEQYF. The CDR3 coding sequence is TGTGCCAGCAGCCCGGGACTAGGGCAATACGAGCAGTACTTC.

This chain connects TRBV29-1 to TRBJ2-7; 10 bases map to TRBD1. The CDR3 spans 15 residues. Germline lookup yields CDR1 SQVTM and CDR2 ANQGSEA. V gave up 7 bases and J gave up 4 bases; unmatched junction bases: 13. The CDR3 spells CSAYLGAGQGYEQYF. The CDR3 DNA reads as TGCAGCGCCTATTTAGGGGCGGGACAGGGGTACGAGCAGTACTTC.

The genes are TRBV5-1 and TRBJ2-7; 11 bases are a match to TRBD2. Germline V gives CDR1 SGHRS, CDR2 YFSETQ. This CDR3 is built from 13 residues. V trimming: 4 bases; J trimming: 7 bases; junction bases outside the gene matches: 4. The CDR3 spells CASSELAGVEQYF. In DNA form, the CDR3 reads TGCGCCAGCAGCGAACTAGCGGGAGTGGAGCAGTACTTC.

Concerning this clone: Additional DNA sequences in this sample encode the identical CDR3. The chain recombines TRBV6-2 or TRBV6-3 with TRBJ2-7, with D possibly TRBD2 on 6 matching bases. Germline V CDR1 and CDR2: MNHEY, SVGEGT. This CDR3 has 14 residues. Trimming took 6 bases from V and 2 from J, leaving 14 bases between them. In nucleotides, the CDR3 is TGTGCCAGCAGCCCCCCGGAGGGAACCTACGAGCAGTACTTC. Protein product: CASSPPEGTYEQYF.

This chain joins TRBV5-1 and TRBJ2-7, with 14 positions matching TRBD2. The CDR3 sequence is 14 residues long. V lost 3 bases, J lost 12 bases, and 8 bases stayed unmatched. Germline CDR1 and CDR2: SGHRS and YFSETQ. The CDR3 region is CASSSGTSGSRLYF. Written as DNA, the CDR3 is TGCGCCAGCAGCTCCGGGACTAGCGGGAGTAGGCTGTACTTC.

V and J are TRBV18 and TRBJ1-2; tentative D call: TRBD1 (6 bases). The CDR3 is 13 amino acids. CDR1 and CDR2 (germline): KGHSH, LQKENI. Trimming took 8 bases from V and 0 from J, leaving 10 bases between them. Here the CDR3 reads CASGTGTNYGYTF. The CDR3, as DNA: TGTGCCAGCGGAACAGGGACTAACTATGGCTACACCTTC.

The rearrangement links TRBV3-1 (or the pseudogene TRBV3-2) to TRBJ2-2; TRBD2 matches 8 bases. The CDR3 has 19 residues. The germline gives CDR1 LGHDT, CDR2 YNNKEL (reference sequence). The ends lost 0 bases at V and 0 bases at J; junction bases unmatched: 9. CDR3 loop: CASSQERRGRIANTGELFF. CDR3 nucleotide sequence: TGTGCCAGCAGCCAAGAGAGACGCGGGAGGATCGCGAACACCGGGGAGCTGTTTTTT.

The DNA of the CDR3 is TGTGCCAGTAGACTAGCGGGGATATCTCAGAATGAGCAGTTCTTC. It is translated as CASRLAGISQNEQFF. The chain carries TRBV3-1 (or the pseudogene TRBV3-2) and TRBJ2-1, with 11 bases fitting TRBD2. The CDR3 length is 15 residues. CDR1 is LGHDT, CDR2 YNNKEL, per germline (reference sequence). V was pared by 9 bases and J by 7 bases, with 11 bases of the junction left unmatched.

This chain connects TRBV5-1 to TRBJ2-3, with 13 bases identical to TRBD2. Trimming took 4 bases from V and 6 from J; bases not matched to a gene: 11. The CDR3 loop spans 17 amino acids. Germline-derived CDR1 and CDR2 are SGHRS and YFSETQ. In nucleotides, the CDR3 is TGCGCCAGCAGCGAGGGACTAGCGGGGAGGGGTCTTGATACGCAGTATTTT. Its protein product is CASSEGLAGRGLDTQYF.

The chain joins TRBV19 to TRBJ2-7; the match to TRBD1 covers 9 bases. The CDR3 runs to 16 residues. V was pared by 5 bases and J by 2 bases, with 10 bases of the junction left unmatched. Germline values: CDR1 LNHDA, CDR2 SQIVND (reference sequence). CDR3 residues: CASSGNGQGFPYEQYF. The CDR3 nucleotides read TGTGCCAGTAGTGGTAATGGACAGGGGTTCCCCTACGAGCAGTACTTC.

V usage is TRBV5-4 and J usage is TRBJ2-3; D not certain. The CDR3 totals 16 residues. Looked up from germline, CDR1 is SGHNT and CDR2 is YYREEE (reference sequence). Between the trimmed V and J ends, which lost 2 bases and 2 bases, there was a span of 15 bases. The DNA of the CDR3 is TGTGCCAGCAGCTTACGGGTCCTGAGGTCCACAGATACGCAGTATTTT. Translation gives CASSLRVLRSTDTQYF.

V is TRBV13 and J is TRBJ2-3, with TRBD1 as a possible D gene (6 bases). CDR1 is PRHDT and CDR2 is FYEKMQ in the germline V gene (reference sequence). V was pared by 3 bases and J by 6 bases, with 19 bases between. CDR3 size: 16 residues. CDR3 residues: CASSFRDTRIPDTQYF. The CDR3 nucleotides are TGTGCCAGCAGCTTCCGGGACACCAGAATACCGGATACGCAGTATTTT. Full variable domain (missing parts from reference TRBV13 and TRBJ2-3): AAGVIQSPRHLIKEKRETATLKCYPIPRHDTVYWYQQGPGQDPQFLISFYEKMQSDKGSIPDRFSAQQFSDYHSELNMSSLELGDSALYFCASSFRDTRIPDTQYFGPGTRLTVL.

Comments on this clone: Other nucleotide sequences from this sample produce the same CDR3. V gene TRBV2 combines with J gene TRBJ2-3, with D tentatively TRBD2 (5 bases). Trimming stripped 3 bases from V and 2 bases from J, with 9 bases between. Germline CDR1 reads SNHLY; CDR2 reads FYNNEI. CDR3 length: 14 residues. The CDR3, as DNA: TGTGCCAGCAGTGACGGCGGGTCCACAGATACGCAGTATTTT. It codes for CASSDGGSTDTQYF.

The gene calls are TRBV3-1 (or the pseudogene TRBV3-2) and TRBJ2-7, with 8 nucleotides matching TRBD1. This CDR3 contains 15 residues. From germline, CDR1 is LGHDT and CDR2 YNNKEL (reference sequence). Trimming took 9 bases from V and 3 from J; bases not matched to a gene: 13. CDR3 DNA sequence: TGTGCCAGATACCCAACCACAGGGGGTATCTACGAGCAGTACTTC. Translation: CARYPTTGGIYEQYF.

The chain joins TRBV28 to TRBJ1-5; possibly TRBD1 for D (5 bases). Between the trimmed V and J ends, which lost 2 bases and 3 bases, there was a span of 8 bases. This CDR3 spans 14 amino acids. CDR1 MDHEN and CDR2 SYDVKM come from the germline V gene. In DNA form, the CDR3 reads TGTGCCAGCAGTTTAGACAGAATCAATCAGCCCCAGCATTTT. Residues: CASSLDRINQPQHF.

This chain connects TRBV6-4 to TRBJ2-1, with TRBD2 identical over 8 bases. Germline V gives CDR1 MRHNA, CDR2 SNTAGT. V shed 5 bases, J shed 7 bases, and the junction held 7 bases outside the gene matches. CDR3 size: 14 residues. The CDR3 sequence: CASSPKTSANEQFF. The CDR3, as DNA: TGTGCCAGCAGTCCCAAGACTAGCGCGAATGAGCAGTTCTTC.

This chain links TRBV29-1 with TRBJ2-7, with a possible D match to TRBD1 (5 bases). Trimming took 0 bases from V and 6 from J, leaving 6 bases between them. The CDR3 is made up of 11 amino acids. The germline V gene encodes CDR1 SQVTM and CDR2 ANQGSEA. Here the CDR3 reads CSVEDQGEQYF. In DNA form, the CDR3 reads TGCAGCGTTGAAGATCAGGGCGAGCAGTACTTC.

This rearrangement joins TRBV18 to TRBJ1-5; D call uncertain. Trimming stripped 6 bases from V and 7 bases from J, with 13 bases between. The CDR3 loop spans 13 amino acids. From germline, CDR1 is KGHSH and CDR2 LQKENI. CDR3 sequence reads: CASSPAGEQPQHF. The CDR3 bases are TGTGCCAGCTCTCCGGCGGGTGAGCAGCCCCAGCATTTT.

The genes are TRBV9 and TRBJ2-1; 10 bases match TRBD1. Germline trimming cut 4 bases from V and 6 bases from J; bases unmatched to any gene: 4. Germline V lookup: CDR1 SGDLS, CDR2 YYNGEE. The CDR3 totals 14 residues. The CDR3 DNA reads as TGTGCCAGCAGCCTAGGGACAGGGGCCAATGAGCAGTTCTTC. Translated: CASSLGTGANEQFF.

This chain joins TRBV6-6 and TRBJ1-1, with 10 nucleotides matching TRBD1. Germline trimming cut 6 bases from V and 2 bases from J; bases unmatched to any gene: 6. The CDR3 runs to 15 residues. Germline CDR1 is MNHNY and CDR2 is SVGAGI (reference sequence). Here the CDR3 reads CASSSRQGANTEAFF. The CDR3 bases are TGTGCCAGCAGCTCCCGACAGGGGGCCAACACTGAAGCTTTCTTT.

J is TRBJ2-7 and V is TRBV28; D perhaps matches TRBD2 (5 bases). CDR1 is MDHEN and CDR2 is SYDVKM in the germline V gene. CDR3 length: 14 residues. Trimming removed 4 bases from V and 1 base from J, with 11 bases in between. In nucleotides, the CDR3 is TGTGCCAGCAGTTCGCCCGGGGAATCCTACGAGCAGTACTTC. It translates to CASSSPGESYEQYF.